This T cell receptor (beta chain) was obtained from a study of T cell responses to AZD1222 COVID-19 vaccine. Study background: Doses given second, at about 4 or about 12 weeks, were pooled.

To note about this clone: What it recognizes is unknown.

Repertoires were generated with immunoSEQ multiplex PCR, while TCRdb's copy carries only in-frame clones and drops some. The sample shows 150,000 to 200,000 clones, 94% of them seen only once. Points from the study as a whole: Increased Spike-specific TCR breadth and depth were observed after two AZD1222 doses.

The material sequenced was peripheral blood, taken on day 0 of AZD1222 vaccination. This receptor was taken from an adult in good health.

CDR3 nucleotides: TGTGCCACCCCGGACAGGGGGGGCGAAAAACTGTTTTTT. This translates into CATPDRGGEKLFF. This chain links TRBV19 with TRBJ1-4, with 10 bases lining up with TRBD1. Germline trimming cut 10 bases from V and 8 bases from J; bases unmatched to any gene: 7. Germline V gene data show CDR1 as LNHDA and CDR2 as SQIVND (reference sequence). The CDR3 has 13 residues.